The clone carrying this TCR beta chain was seen a handful of times. Its cognate antigen is unknown. In germline, CDR1 is SEHNR, CDR2 FQNEAQ (reference sequence). V lost 1 base and J lost 4, with 14 bases in between. The CDR3 covers 16 residues. TCRdb keeps only in-frame clones here, not all; method: immunoSEQ multiplex PCR. The data contain 100,000 to 150,000 clones, over 75% of them singletons. The data derive from a study of T cell responses to AZD1222 COVID-19 vaccine. Overall study context: Combined were second doses at about 4 or about 12 weeks.

Study outcomes and limitations: The study found vaccine-associated CD4 TCRs spanning spike, dominant at 160-218 and 743-854.

Specimen: peripheral blood, collected on day 0 of AZD1222 vaccination. The chain links TRBV7-9 to TRBJ2-1; perhaps TRBD1 as D (6 bases). This clonotype originated in an adult in good health. CDR3 nucleotides: TGTGCCAGCAGCTTAGGTGGCAGGGGCTGGTACAATGAGCAGTTCTTC. Its protein is CASSLGGRGWYNEQFF.